The present T cell receptor (beta chain) was sequenced within a study of tissue T cells after allogeneic stem cell transplantation. Assay: immunoSEQ multiplex PCR; the TCRdb copy retains only in-frame clones and omits some. This repertoire shows 4,000 to 5,000 clones, roughly three quarters found once; its top ten account for 20% to 30%. This CDR3 comprises 15 residues. V lost 2 bases and J lost 4, with 12 bases in between. CDR1 is MNHNY and CDR2 is SVGAGI in the germline V gene (reference sequence). Enrolled prospectively were adult allogeneic hematopoietic cell transplant recipients whose graft-versus-host disease was steroid-refractory. Overall study findings and caveats: Shared clones across patients were few; motif clustering revealed tissue-specific shared signatures. In patients and mice, blood and spleen missed much of tissue repertoire.

This clone was recorded only once. Its antigen is still unknown. The material was duodenal tissue, obtained at autopsy. The origin of this receptor is a female patient between 18 and 50 years old with steroid-refractory graft-versus-host disease after an allogeneic stem cell transplant. Some of these T cells may belong to the graft donor. The gene calls are TRBV6-6 and TRBJ2-1; D may be TRBD1 or TRBD2 (5 bases each). As DNA, the CDR3 is TGTGCCAGCAGTTACACCGGGGCAGGGTACAATGAGCAGTTCTTC. Translating gives CASSYTGAGYNEQFF.